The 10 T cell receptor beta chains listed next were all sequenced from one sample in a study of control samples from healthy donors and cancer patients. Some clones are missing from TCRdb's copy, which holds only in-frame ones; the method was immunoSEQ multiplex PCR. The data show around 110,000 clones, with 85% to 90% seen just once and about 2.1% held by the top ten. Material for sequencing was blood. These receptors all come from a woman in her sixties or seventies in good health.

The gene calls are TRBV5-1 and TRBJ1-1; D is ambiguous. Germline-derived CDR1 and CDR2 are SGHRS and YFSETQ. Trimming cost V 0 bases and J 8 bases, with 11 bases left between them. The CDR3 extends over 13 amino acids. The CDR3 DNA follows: TGCGCCAGCAGCTTGGCCGGAGACTACGAAGCTTTCTTT. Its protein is CASSLAGDYEAFF.

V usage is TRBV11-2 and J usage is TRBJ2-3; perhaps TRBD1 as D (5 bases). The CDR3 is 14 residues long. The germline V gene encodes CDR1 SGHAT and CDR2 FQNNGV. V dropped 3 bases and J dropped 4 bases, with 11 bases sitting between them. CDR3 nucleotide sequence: TGTGCCAGCAGCTTCGCCACAGGCGCAGATACGCAGTATTTT. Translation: CASSFATGADTQYF.

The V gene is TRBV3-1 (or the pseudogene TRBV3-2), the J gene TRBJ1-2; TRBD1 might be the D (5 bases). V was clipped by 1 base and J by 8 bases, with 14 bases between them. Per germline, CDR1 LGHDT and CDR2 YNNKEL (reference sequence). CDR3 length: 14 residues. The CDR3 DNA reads TGTGCCAGCAGCCAAGCCCCCCAGGGAGACGGCTACACCTTC. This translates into CASSQAPQGDGYTF.

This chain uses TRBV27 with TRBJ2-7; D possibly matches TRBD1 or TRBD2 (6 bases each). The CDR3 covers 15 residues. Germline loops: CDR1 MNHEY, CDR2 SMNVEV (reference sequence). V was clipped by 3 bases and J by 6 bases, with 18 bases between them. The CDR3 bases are TGTGCCAGCAGTTTCCTCTCTTCGGGGGCTGGCGAGCAGTACTTC. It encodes CASSFLSSGAGEQYF.

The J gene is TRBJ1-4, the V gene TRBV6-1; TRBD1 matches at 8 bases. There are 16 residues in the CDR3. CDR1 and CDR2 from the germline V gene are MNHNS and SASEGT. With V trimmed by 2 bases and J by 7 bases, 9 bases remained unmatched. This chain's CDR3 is CASSEIWTGRSEKLFF. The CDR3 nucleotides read TGTGCCAGCAGTGAAATTTGGACAGGGCGGTCTGAAAAACTGTTTTTT.

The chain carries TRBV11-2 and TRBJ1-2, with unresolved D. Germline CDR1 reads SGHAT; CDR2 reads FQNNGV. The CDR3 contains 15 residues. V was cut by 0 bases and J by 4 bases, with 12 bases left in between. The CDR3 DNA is TGTGCCAGCAGCTTAGATGGCGGGGAAGGCTATGGCTACACCTTC. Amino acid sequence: CASSLDGGEGYGYTF.

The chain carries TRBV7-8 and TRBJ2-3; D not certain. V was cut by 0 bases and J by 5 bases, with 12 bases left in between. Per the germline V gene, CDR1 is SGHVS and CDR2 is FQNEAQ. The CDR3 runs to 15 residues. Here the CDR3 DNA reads TGTGCCAGCAGCTTAGCCGGCAGAGCCAAAGATACGCAGTATTTT. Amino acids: CASSLAGRAKDTQYF.

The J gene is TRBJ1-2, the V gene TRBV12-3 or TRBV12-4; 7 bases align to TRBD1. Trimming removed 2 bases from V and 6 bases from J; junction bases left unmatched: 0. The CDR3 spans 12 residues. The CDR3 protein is CASSLTGDGYTF. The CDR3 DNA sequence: TGTGCCAGCAGTTTAACAGGGGATGGCTACACCTTC.

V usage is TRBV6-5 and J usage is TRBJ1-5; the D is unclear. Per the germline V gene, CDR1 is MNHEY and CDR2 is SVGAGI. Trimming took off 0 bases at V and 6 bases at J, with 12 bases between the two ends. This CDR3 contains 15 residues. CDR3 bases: TGTGCCAGCAGTTACTCTACAAGTCCCGCTCAGCCCCAGCATTTT. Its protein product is CASSYSTSPAQPQHF.

CDR3 DNA sequence: TGTGCCAGCAGTGAAGTCAGGAGCTCTGGGGCCAACGTCCTGACTTTC. This encodes CASSEVRSSGANVLTF. The V and J genes are TRBV6-1 and TRBJ2-6; no clear D. Germline V gene lookup returns CDR1 MNHNS and CDR2 SASEGT. CDR3 length: 16 amino acids. Trimming took off 1 base at V and 0 bases at J, with 7 bases between the two ends.